The T cell receptor (beta chain) described here comes from a study of shared clonotypes between healthy human individuals. Regarding the study as a whole: Generally, naive subsets came out with larger estimated richness than memory subsets. Sequencing depth was predicted to influence how clonotypes are shared among donors.

From CD4+ cells came CD45RA+ naive and CD45RA-negative memory subsets. Some clones are missing from TCRdb's copy, which holds only in-frame ones; the method was immunoSEQ multiplex PCR. Of fewer than 1.6 million clones listed, 98% were seen once; the top ten hold 0.36%. Details on this clone: Antigen unknown.

This clonotype was obtained from a young man in good health. Sequenced: naive CD4+ T cells sorted from blood. Subset indicated: CD45RA+ positively selected.

The CDR3 here is CASRATVYGYTF. The CDR3 DNA sequence: TGTGCCAGCAGAGCGACAGTCTATGGCTACACCTTC. The J gene is TRBJ1-2, the V gene TRBV25-1, with a tentative D call TRBD1 (5 bases). The CDR3 is 12 residues long. Deletions cut 6 bases from V and 4 bases from J, with 9 bases between. Germline CDR1 is MGHDK and CDR2 is SYGVNS.